What follows are 25 T cell receptor beta chains derived from one specimen sequenced in a study of T cell clonality in common variable immunodeficiency. Method: immunoSEQ multiplex PCR; TCRdb's copy keeps in-frame clones and lacks some. This sample includes about 28,000 clones with no singletons; its ten biggest clones take up roughly an eighth. The specimen was peripheral blood mononuclear cells. The receptors originated from a person aged 18-70 years in good health.

This clone was counted a few times. Incomplete CDR3 DNA: TGTGCCAGCAGCCAACGCCCCAGCGGGTACGCCTACGAG. This translates into CASSQRPSGYAYE. The entire CDR3 protein reads CASSQRPSGYAYEQYF. This chain links TRBV6-2 or TRBV6-3 with TRBJ2-7, with a weak D call TRBD2 (6 bases). The DNA ends 3 residues before the CDR3 does, and the rest of the CDR3 is filled in from the germline J gene. V gave up 6 bases and J gave up 2 bases, with 20 bases separating them. The CDR3 covers 16 residues. CDR1 is MNHEY and CDR2 is SVGEGT in the germline V gene.

Details on this clone: The DNA ends 3 residues before the CDR3 does, and the rest of the CDR3 is filled in from the germline J gene. This sequence joins TRBV2 and TRBJ2-5; 9 bases line up with TRBD2. CDR1 and CDR2 (germline): SNHLY, FYNNEI. The CDR3 has 15 amino acids. V gave up 5 bases and J gave up 5 bases; unmatched junction bases: 9. CDR3 amino acids: CASSSGGGAWETQYF. CDR3 bases read: TGTGCCAGCAGTAGCGGCGGGGGGGCCTGGGAGACC.

This clone was detected ten times or more. The CDR3 goes on 3 residues after the read ends, and that part is filled in from the germline J gene. This chain uses TRBV5-6 with TRBJ2-3, with no clear D. CDR1 and CDR2 (germline): SGHDT, YYEEEE. The CDR3 has 15 residues. Trimming cost V 2 bases and J 0 bases, with 10 bases left between them. The CDR3 bases that were read are TGTGCCAGCAGCTTACTGTTACCTAGCACAGATACG. It translates to CASSLLLPSTDT. The full CDR3 sequence reads CASSLLLPSTDTQYF.

Many counts were recorded for this clone. Read sequence stops 3 residues before the CDR3 end, and the germline J gene provides the missing end. The rearrangement joins TRBV28 to TRBJ1-6; D is undetermined. Trimming took off 5 bases at V and 8 bases at J, with 10 bases between the two ends. The V gene's germline CDR1 is MDHEN and CDR2 SYDVKM. The CDR3 extends over 13 amino acids. CDR3 residues: CASSQRSYSPLHF. Incomplete CDR3 DNA: TGTGCCAGCAGTCAAAGGTCTTATTCACCC. The whole variable domain, filled in from reference TRBV28 and TRBJ1-6, reads DVKVTQSSRYLVKRTGEKVFLECVQDMDHENMFWYRQDPGLGLRLIYFSYDVKMKEKGDIPEGYSVSREKKERFSLILESASTNQTSMYLCASSQRSYSPLHFGNGTRLTVT.

There are many counts of this clone. With the read ending 3 residues before the CDR3 end, the germline J gene is used to fill in that end. This chain links TRBV30 with TRBJ1-5, with 8 nucleotides matching TRBD1. The CDR3 runs to 13 residues. CDR1 and CDR2 (germline): GTSNPN, SVGIG (reference sequence). V shed 5 bases, J shed 5 bases, and the junction held 5 bases outside the gene matches. Partial CDR3 DNA: TGTGCCTGGGGGGACAGGAGCGATCAGCCC. The encoded protein is CAWGDRSDQP. The CDR3 reads in full as CAWGDRSDQPQHF.

This clone was seen at least ten times. The sequence runs out 3 residues before the end of the CDR3; the remainder is reconstructed from the germline J gene. The V gene is TRBV20-1, the J gene TRBJ2-7; TRBD2 matches 7 bases. Germline V gene sequence: CDR1 DFQATT, CDR2 SNEGSKA (reference sequence). The V and J ends lost 7 bases and 5 bases, in that order; junction bases with no gene match: 8. The CDR3 spans 12 residues. CDR3 sequence: CSVPGLADEQYF. CDR3 bases read: TGCAGTGTACCCGGTCTAGCGGACGAG.

Many counts were recorded for this clone. Read data end 3 residues before the CDR3 end; the end is taken from the germline J gene. The chain carries TRBV7-2 and TRBJ1-2; D not resolved. The CDR3 contains 14 residues. V lost 1 base, J lost 4 bases, and 10 bases lay in between. Looked up from germline, CDR1 is SGHTA and CDR2 is FQGNSA. The sequenced CDR3 bases are TGTGCCAGCAGCTTAGTGGCAGAGGGCTATGGC. As protein: CASSLVAEGYG. The full CDR3 reads CASSLVAEGYGYTF.

Comment on this clone: The read stops 3 residues short of the end of the CDR3; the missing end is completed from the germline J gene. This sequence joins TRBV5-1 and TRBJ2-1, with 9 positions matching TRBD1. The germline gives CDR1 SGHRS, CDR2 YFSETQ. The ends lost 7 bases at V and 5 bases at J; junction bases unmatched: 7. The CDR3 has 14 amino acids. CDR3: CASAWGTGNNEQFF. The DNA read from the CDR3 is TGCGCCAGCGCCTGGGGGACAGGGAACAATGAG.

Of note for this clone: The read stops 3 residues short of the end of the CDR3; the missing end is completed from the germline J gene. The chain combines TRBV19 with TRBJ1-2; 9 positions agree with TRBD1. Trimming removed 9 bases from V and 4 bases from J; junction bases left unmatched: 9. Germline V gene lookup returns CDR1 LNHDA and CDR2 SQIVND (reference sequence). This CDR3 comprises 14 residues. Partial CDR3 DNA: TGTGCCAGCCAGAGGACAGGGGACCTCTATGGC. This sequence encodes CASQRTGDLYG. The full-length CDR3 reads as CASQRTGDLYGYTF.

In this sample, this clone turned up many times. From the germline J gene comes the end of the CDR3, since the read stops 3 residues before it. The chain combines TRBV13 with TRBJ2-7; TRBD1 matches at 9 bases. Germline lookup yields CDR1 PRHDT and CDR2 FYEKMQ (reference sequence). V shed 6 bases, J shed 2 bases, and the junction held 8 bases outside the gene matches. The CDR3 sequence is 15 residues long. CDR3 bases read: TGTGCCAGCAGTTTTCTACGGGACAGGGCCTACGAG. It is translated as CASSFLRDRAYE. The full-length CDR3 reads as CASSFLRDRAYEQYF.

Many counts were recorded for this clone. With the read ending 3 residues before the CDR3 end, the germline J gene is used to fill in that end. This sequence joins TRBV5-1 and TRBJ2-7, with D uncertain. Germline V gives CDR1 SGHRS, CDR2 YFSETQ. Trimming shortened V by 3 bases and J by 6 bases, and 7 bases separated the two germline ends. The CDR3 is 11 residues long. The CDR3 DNA, read in part, is TGCGCCAGCAGCTACAAGGGCGAG. It codes for CASSYKGE. The CDR3 in its entirety is CASSYKGEQYF. Complete variable domain (other parts from reference TRBV5-1 and TRBJ2-7): KAGVTQTPRYLIKTRGQQVTLSCSPISGHRSVSWYQQTPGQGLQFLFEYFSETQRNKGNFPGRFSGRQFSNSRSEMNVSTLELGDSALYLCASSYKGEQYFGPGTRLTVT.

This clone appeared many times. The read finishes 3 residues shy of the CDR3 end, and the germline J gene is used to complete it. V is TRBV14 and J is TRBJ1-4, with unresolved D. Deletions cut 0 bases from V and 3 bases from J, with 8 bases between. Looked up from germline, CDR1 is SGHDN and CDR2 is FVKESK. The CDR3 contains 15 residues. CDR3 bases read: TGTGCCAGCAGCCAAGACAAGGGCTCTAATGAAAAA. It translates to CASSQDKGSNEK. In full, the CDR3 is CASSQDKGSNEKLFF.

This clone was observed many times. Read coverage stops 3 residues before the CDR3 terminus; the germline J gene supplies the remainder. V usage is TRBV19 and J usage is TRBJ2-1; tentative D call: TRBD2 (7 bases). The germline CDR1 and CDR2 sequences are LNHDA and SQIVND (reference sequence). The length of the CDR3 is 19 residues. V dropped 1 base and J dropped 9 bases, with 28 bases sitting between them. The CDR3 bases that were read are TGTGCCAGTAGTATAGCTACCAAGCAAGGGGGGGACTGGGCGGGTGAG. This encodes CASSIATKQGGDWAGE. The CDR3, in full, reads CASSIATKQGGDWAGEQFF.

This clone was detected ten times or more. The read halts 3 residues ahead of the CDR3 end, with the missing end drawn from the germline J gene. The J gene is TRBJ1-2, the V gene TRBV5-6; D perhaps matches TRBD1 (6 bases). The germline V gene has CDR1 SGHDT and CDR2 YYEEEE. This CDR3 comprises 14 residues. The V end lost 6 bases, the J end lost 0 bases, and 12 bases lay between the germline ends. The CDR3: CASNGDKTNYGYTF. The CDR3 DNA, read in part, is TGTGCCAGCAATGGGGACAAGACTAACTATGGC. Filled out from reference TRBV5-6 and TRBJ1-2, the complete variable domain reads DAGVTQSPTHLIKTRGQQVTLRCSPKSGHDTVSWYQQALGQGPQFIFQYYEEEERQRGNFPDRFSGHQFPNYSSELNVNALLLGDSALYLCASNGDKTNYGYTFGSGTRLTVV.

This clone was picked up many times. The CDR3 end lies 3 residues beyond the end of the read and is filled in from the germline J gene. The chain links TRBV7-3 to TRBJ2-1, with a tentative D call TRBD1 (6 bases). Trimming cost V 5 bases and J 8 bases, with 16 bases left between them. This CDR3 has 14 residues. Germline CDR1 and CDR2: SGHTA and FQGTGA. CDR3 sequence: CASSLTGNGDEQFF. CDR3 bases read: TGTGCCAGCAGCCTCACAGGGAATGGCGATGAG.

Many counts were recorded for this clone. Read data end 3 residues before the CDR3 end; the end is taken from the germline J gene. This chain joins TRBV20-1 and TRBJ2-2; D may be TRBD1 (6 bases). Germline V gene lookup returns CDR1 DFQATT and CDR2 SNEGSKA (reference sequence). This CDR3 contains 13 residues. The CDR3 region is CSARRGTGEKLFF. The CDR3 DNA, read in part, is TGCAGTGCAAGAAGGGGGACCGGTGAAAAG.

Worth noting for this clone: The read halts 3 residues ahead of the CDR3 end, with the missing end drawn from the germline J gene. The V gene is TRBV5-6, the J gene TRBJ2-1; D might be TRBD1 (5 bases). Germline CDR1 SGHDT, CDR2 YYEEEE. The CDR3 has 15 residues. Trimming stripped 6 bases from V and 2 bases from J, with 15 bases between. The CDR3 DNA, read in part, is TGTGCCAGCAACCTAGGGTGGGGCGCCTACAATGAG. Its translation is CASNLGWGAYNE. The entire CDR3 is CASNLGWGAYNEQFF.

This clone was counted many times. The observed sequence ends 3 residues before the CDR3 terminus, with the missing tail filled in from the germline J gene. V and J are TRBV20-1 and TRBJ1-2; 10 bases are shared with TRBD1. The length of the CDR3 is 14 residues. J gave up 4 bases and V 6 bases, and 8 bases lay outside the gene matches. Germline V gives CDR1 DFQATT, CDR2 SNEGSKA (reference sequence). The CDR3 reads CSAPDRGGLYGYTF. CDR3 bases read: TGCAGTGCCCCGGACAGGGGGGGACTCTATGGC.

This clone has a count of ten or more. The read comes to an end 3 residues before the CDR3 does, leaving the germline J gene to fill in the end. The rearrangement links TRBV19 to TRBJ2-1, with 8 positions matching TRBD2. The CDR3 covers 14 residues. CDR1 is LNHDA, CDR2 SQIVND, per germline (reference sequence). Trimming at V came to 5 bases and at J to 7 bases, leaving 7 bases not matched to a gene. The CDR3 is CASSLRGAVNEQFF. The DNA read from the CDR3 is TGTGCCAGTAGTTTGCGGGGGGCAGTTAATGAG.

The table lists this clone with many counts. The sequence runs out 3 residues before the end of the CDR3; the remainder is reconstructed from the germline J gene. The rearrangement uses TRBV4-1 and TRBJ2-3, with 7 bases fitting TRBD2. J lost 4 bases, V lost 4 bases, and 2 bases had no gene match. CDR3 size: 13 residues. Germline assignment: CDR1 MGHRA and CDR2 YSYEKL. Here the CDR3 reads CASSLRGSDTQYF. The part of the CDR3 DNA that was read is TGCGCCAGCAGCCTGCGGGGGTCAGATACG.

This clone has a count of ten or more. The read terminates 3 residues before the CDR3 end, so the remaining end is supplied by the germline J gene. V usage is TRBV20-1 and J usage is TRBJ2-3; 7 bases agree with TRBD1. V was clipped by 5 bases and J by 0 bases; unmatched bases: 5. This CDR3 region has 14 residues. The germline V gene has CDR1 DFQATT and CDR2 SNEGSKA (reference sequence). Partial CDR3 DNA: TGCAGTGCTGTGACAGGGCGAAGCACAGATACG. Translation: CSAVTGRSTDT. The CDR3 as a whole reads CSAVTGRSTDTQYF.

Comment on this clone: The DNA ends 3 residues before the CDR3 does, and the rest of the CDR3 is filled in from the germline J gene. This rearrangement joins TRBV7-6 to TRBJ2-7, with TRBD1 identical over 9 bases. J was trimmed by 4 bases and V by 0 bases; bases with no gene match: 1. CDR3 length: 14 residues. In germline, CDR1 is SGHVS, CDR2 FNYEAQ. CDR3 in amino acids: CASSLAGTGYEQYF. CDR3 bases read: TGTGCCAGCAGCTTAGCCGGGACAGGGTACGAG.

This clone was counted ten times or more. Read data end 3 residues before the CDR3 end; the end is taken from the germline J gene. This rearrangement joins TRBV20-1 to TRBJ2-7; TRBD2 agrees at 7 bases. With 6 bases clipped from V and 3 bases from J, the junction kept 14 bases outside the gene matches. The germline V gene has CDR1 DFQATT and CDR2 SNEGSKA (reference sequence). The CDR3 has 15 amino acids. This CDR3 is CSASLHRDYFYEQYF. The sequenced part of the CDR3 DNA is TGCAGTGCAAGTCTCCACCGGGACTACTTCTACGAG.

A note on this clone: The read terminates 3 residues ahead of where the CDR3 ends, so the germline J gene completes it. The rearrangement links TRBV11-2 to TRBJ2-3; D is unresolved. Germline V gene lookup returns CDR1 SGHAT and CDR2 FQNNGV. The CDR3 contains 13 residues. CDR3 sequence reads: CASSLALVETQYF. The covered CDR3 bases are TGTGCCAGCAGCTTAGCCCTAGTGGAGACG.

This clone was observed many times. The read ends 3 residues before the CDR3 terminus; that terminus is restored from the germline J gene. This sequence joins TRBV19 and TRBJ2-7; the D gene is possibly TRBD1 (6 bases). Trimming took 3 bases from V and 5 from J, leaving 14 bases between them. The germline V gene encodes CDR1 LNHDA and CDR2 SQIVND (reference sequence). The CDR3 consists of 14 residues. The DNA read from the CDR3 is TGTGCCAGTAGTATTGTCGCAGGGGCGGACGAG. Translation gives CASSIVAGADE. The complete CDR3 protein is CASSIVAGADEQYF. Full variable domain (outside the CDR3, taken from reference TRBV19 and TRBJ2-7): DGGITQSPKYLFRKEGQNVTLSCEQNLNHDAMYWYRQDPGQGLRLIYYSQIVNDFQKGDIAEGYSVSREKKESFPLTVTSAQKNPTAFYLCASSIVAGADEQYFGPGTRLTVT.